One sample yielded the 25 T cell receptor beta chains listed below, sequenced in a study of blood T cells in healthy people across ages. A second PCR, run for about 6 to 12 cycles, used a sample-barcoded 5' primer plus a J-beta primer mix. TCRdb re-called the 5' RACE reads with MiXCR, one entry per CDR3 protein. The data show about 1.7 million distinct CDR3 sequences, 25% to 30% seen once. Material for sequencing was blood. These receptors were collected from a woman in her 30s in good health.

This clonotype was seen many times. The V gene is TRBV29-1, the J gene TRBJ2-5; 13 nucleotides align to TRBD2. This CDR3 has 15 amino acids. V trimming: 5 bases; J trimming: 4 bases; junction bases outside the gene matches: 7. Germline V lookup: CDR1 SQVTM, CDR2 ANQGSEA. In DNA, the CDR3 is TGCAGCGTTTCCGACGGACTAGCGGGGGCAGAGACCCAGTACTTC. As protein: CSVSDGLAGAETQYF. Full variable domain (missing parts from reference TRBV29-1 and TRBJ2-5): SAVISQKPSRDICQRGTSLTIQCQVDSQVTMMFWYRQQPGQSLTLIATANQGSEATYESGFVIDKFPISRPNLTFSTLTVSNMSPEDSSIYLCSVSDGLAGAETQYFGPGTRLLVL.

This clonotype was counted between two and nine times. Being one base from a much bigger clone, this may be a read error. This rearrangement joins TRBV6-6 to TRBJ1-1; D is uncertain. Trimming cost V 2 bases and J 4 bases, with 8 bases left between them. CDR1 is MNHNY and CDR2 is SVGAGI in the germline V gene (reference sequence). CDR3 size: 13 residues. This chain's CDR3 is CASSYDLGTEAFF. CDR3 sequence (DNA): TGTGCCAGCAGTTACGATCTGGGCACTGAAGCTTTCTTT.

CDR3 bases: TGTGCCACCAGTGACCGCCGGCAGGCAGCAGGGGAGCAGTACTTC. Its protein product is CATSDRRQAAGEQYF. The V and J genes are TRBV24-1 and TRBJ2-5, with a possible D match to TRBD1 (6 bases). The CDR3 spans 15 residues. V was shortened by 4 bases and J by 11 bases, with 22 bases between the two germline ends. CDR1 is KGHDR and CDR2 is SFDVKD in the germline V gene.

The V gene is TRBV5-1, the J gene TRBJ1-5; tentative D call: TRBD1 (5 bases). The CDR3 runs 14 residues. Germline CDR1 and CDR2: SGHRS and YFSETQ. The V end lost 0 bases, the J end lost 7 bases, and 11 bases lay between the germline ends. In DNA form, the CDR3 reads TGCGCCAGCAGCTTGGAGGGGTCCGGACAGCCCCAGCATTTT. As protein: CASSLEGSGQPQHF.

The V call is TRBV20-1, the J call TRBJ2-5; 12 nucleotides match TRBD2. V was pared by 5 bases and J by 4 bases, with 8 bases of the junction left unmatched. Per germline, CDR1 DFQATT and CDR2 SNEGSKA (reference sequence). The CDR3 runs to 15 residues. The CDR3 spells CSAGELAGGRETQYF. The DNA of the CDR3 is TGCAGTGCTGGCGAACTAGCGGGAGGCCGAGAGACCCAGTACTTC.

V usage is TRBV9 and J usage is TRBJ1-4; D unresolved. Germline lookup yields CDR1 SGDLS and CDR2 YYNGEE. V lost 3 bases and J 0 bases, leaving 9 bases between the germline ends. CDR3 length: 15 amino acids. CDR3: CASSALGATNEKLFF. CDR3 coding DNA: TGTGCCAGCAGCGCACTCGGAGCAACTAATGAAAAACTGTTTTTT.

CDR3 sequence: CATSSDPQGYQNVQYF. In DNA, the CDR3 is TGTGCCACCAGCAGTGATCCGCAGGGGTATCAAAACGTTCAGTACTTC. The gene calls are TRBV15 and TRBJ2-7; possible D gene TRBD1, 6 bases. V lost 3 bases and J lost 10, with 25 bases in between. The germline CDR1 and CDR2 sequences are LNHNV and YYDKDF (reference sequence). The CDR3 has 16 amino acids.

In its sample, this clonotype was seen many times. This chain connects TRBV9 to TRBJ2-5, with 11 bases that match TRBD2. Germline lookup yields CDR1 SGDLS and CDR2 YYNGEE. The V segment lost 0 bases and the J segment 2 bases; nucleotides outside the gene matches: 12. This CDR3 region has 19 residues. The CDR3 is CASSVERHGLAGNQETQYF. The CDR3 nucleotides read TGTGCCAGCAGCGTAGAGAGGCATGGACTAGCGGGTAATCAAGAGACCCAGTACTTC.

The V gene is TRBV4-3, the J gene TRBJ2-3, with TRBD2 identical over 7 bases. CDR3 size: 15 residues. Germline CDR1 is LGHNA and CDR2 is YSLEER. J lost 5 bases, V lost 8 bases, and 13 bases had no gene match. CDR3 protein: CASLIAGDTIDTQYF. The CDR3, as DNA: TGCGCCAGCCTGATTGCGGGGGATACCATAGATACGCAGTATTTT.

To note about this clonotype: Since a much larger clone is just one base distant, this may be a read error. Here the CDR3 DNA reads TGCGCCAGCAGCCAAGATGTCCAGGGAGGCACTGAAGCTTTCTTT. Its translation is CASSQDVQGGTEAFF. The chain joins TRBV4-1 to TRBJ1-1; weak D call: TRBD1 (5 bases). V lost 0 bases and J 4 bases, leaving 12 bases between the germline ends. Looked up from germline, CDR1 is MGHRA and CDR2 is YSYEKL. The CDR3 length is 15 residues.

The sample holds a few counts of this clonotype. This chain connects TRBV4-3 to TRBJ2-1; D may match TRBD1 or TRBD2 (5 bases each). Germline V gene lookup returns CDR1 LGHNA and CDR2 YSLEER. The V end lost 4 bases, the J end lost 9 bases, and 16 bases lay between the germline ends. This CDR3 region has 14 residues. Here the CDR3 DNA reads TGCGCCAGCAGCCCCAAGCCGGGTGGGGGTGAGCAGTTCTTC. This codes for CASSPKPGGGEQFF.

This clonotype was counted many times. CDR3 protein: CASSVTEDYEQYF. The CDR3 bases are TGTGCCAGCAGCGTGACAGAAGACTACGAGCAGTACTTC. The chain couples TRBV7-6 to TRBJ2-7; a weak D match, TRBD1 (5 bases). Trimming pared 5 bases from V and 3 bases from J, leaving 11 bases between. CDR3 length: 13 amino acids. Germline-derived CDR1 and CDR2 are SGHVS and FNYEAQ.

This clonotype appeared many times. The chain joins TRBV12-3 or TRBV12-4 to TRBJ2-3; possibly TRBD1 for D (6 bases). The germline V and J ends were trimmed by 8 bases and 4 bases, with 13 bases remaining between them. The CDR3 runs 13 residues. CDR3 residues: CASGMGAPDTQYF. DNA for the CDR3: TGTGCCAGCGGAATGGGGGCCCCAGATACGCAGTATTTT.

This clonotype came up many times. The chain couples TRBV7-2 to TRBJ1-1; no clear D. The germline gives CDR1 SGHTA, CDR2 FQGNSA. Trimming removed 2 bases at V and 3 bases at J, with 4 bases between. CDR3 size: 12 residues. This chain's CDR3 is CASSLHHTEAFF. The DNA of the CDR3 is TGTGCCAGCAGCTTACACCACACTGAAGCTTTCTTT. The full variable domain, with the rest looked up from reference TRBV7-2 and TRBJ1-1, is GAGVSQSPSNKVTEKGKDVELRCDPISGHTALYWYRQSLGQGLEFLIYFQGNSAPDKSGLPSDRFSAERTGGSVSTLTIQRTQQEDSAVYLCASSLHHTEAFFGQGTRLTVV.

This clonotype has more than one count but fewer than ten. V usage is TRBV12-3 or TRBV12-4 and J usage is TRBJ2-7; the D gene is possibly TRBD1 (6 bases). There are 15 residues in the CDR3. Trimming shortened V by 5 bases and J by 0 bases, and 14 bases separated the two germline ends. Here the CDR3 reads CASSKDQGSSYEQYF. The CDR3 coding sequence is TGTGCCAGCAGTAAAGATCAGGGGAGCTCCTACGAGCAGTACTTC.

This clonotype was picked up a small number of times. V is TRBV29-1 and J is TRBJ2-4; 8 bases are a match to TRBD1. V trimming: 4 bases; J trimming: 13 bases; junction bases outside the gene matches: 9. Looked up from germline, CDR1 is SQVTM and CDR2 is ANQGSEA. The length of the CDR3 is 12 residues. The CDR3 sequence: CSVVGTGFEQYF. In DNA form, the CDR3 reads TGCAGCGTTGTAGGGACAGGATTTGAGCAGTACTTC.

This clonotype was recorded at least ten times. V and J are TRBV5-1 and TRBJ2-7, with D unclear. The CDR3 extends over 13 amino acids. The germline CDR1 and CDR2 sequences are SGHRS and YFSETQ. V lost 6 bases, J lost 2 bases, and 12 bases lay in between. The CDR3 DNA reads TGCGCCAGCAACCGACGGACCCCCTACGAGCAGTACTTC. Translation gives CASNRRTPYEQYF.

The chain is built from TRBV7-2 and TRBJ2-3; D is perhaps TRBD2 (6 bases). V was shortened by 1 base and J by 2 bases, with 13 bases between the two germline ends. CDR1 is SGHTA and CDR2 is FQGNSA in the germline V gene. CDR3 length equals 16 residues. In nucleotides, the CDR3 is TGTGCCAGCAGCTTAGATGGAGGGAGAGTCACAGATACGCAGTATTTT. Translation gives CASSLDGGRVTDTQYF.

This clonotype appeared many times. The chain combines TRBV5-1 with TRBJ2-5, with D perhaps matching TRBD1 or TRBD2 (6 bases each). CDR1 is SGHRS, CDR2 YFSETQ, per germline. The CDR3 consists of 15 residues. The V gene lost 4 bases and the J gene lost 4 bases, with 17 bases spanning the gap. The CDR3: CASSPGLPGVETQYF. Written as DNA, the CDR3 is TGCGCCAGCAGCCCGGGACTCCCAGGGGTAGAGACCCAGTACTTC.

This clonotype was counted only a few times. The chain joins TRBV12-3 or TRBV12-4 to TRBJ2-1; possible D gene TRBD2, 6 bases. The CDR3 contains 14 residues. V was shortened by 5 bases and J by 5 bases, with 13 bases between the two germline ends. The CDR3 reads CASSPGSRNNEQFF. CDR3 DNA sequence: TGTGCCAGCAGTCCCGGGAGCAGAAACAATGAGCAGTTCTTC.

The V call is TRBV7-2, the J call TRBJ2-3; D possibly uses TRBD1 or TRBD2 (6 bases each). Germline CDR1 is SGHTA and CDR2 is FQGNSA. CDR3 length: 16 residues. V lost 5 bases and J 4 bases, leaving 19 bases between the germline ends. The CDR3 here is CASSRGILGGADTQYF. The CDR3 DNA is TGTGCCAGCAGCCGAGGGATTTTGGGGGGCGCAGATACGCAGTATTTT.

The chain has TRBV4-1 and TRBJ2-7; D not resolved. Trimming pared 0 bases from V and 0 bases from J, leaving 12 bases between. The CDR3 consists of 16 residues. Germline V gene data show CDR1 as MGHRA and CDR2 as YSYEKL. The CDR3 region is CASSQEPGFSSYEQYF. The CDR3 DNA sequence: TGCGCCAGCAGCCAAGAGCCCGGTTTTAGCTCCTACGAGCAGTACTTC.

Only a few counts were recorded for this clonotype. The V call is TRBV28, the J call TRBJ1-2; 9 bases map to TRBD1. Germline-derived CDR1 and CDR2 are MDHEN and SYDVKM. V shed 7 bases and J 5 bases; nucleotides not matched to a gene: 11. The CDR3 runs 15 residues. The CDR3 nucleotides read TGTGCCAGCACGTTACACAGGGACAGGGTATATGGCTACACCTTC. Protein: CASTLHRDRVYGYTF.

The chain joins TRBV29-1 to TRBJ2-5; 11 bases line up with TRBD2. CDR3 length: 12 amino acids. With 8 bases clipped from V and 4 bases from J, the junction kept 3 bases outside the gene matches. Germline V CDR1 and CDR2: SQVTM, ANQGSEA. CDR3 sequence (DNA): TGCAGCTTCGGACTAGCGGGAGAGACCCAGTACTTC. Residues: CSFGLAGETQYF.

The chain links TRBV2 to TRBJ1-5, with unresolved D. This CDR3 is 15 amino acids long. Germline V gene data show CDR1 as SNHLY and CDR2 as FYNNEI. Trimming pared 2 bases from V and 2 bases from J, leaving 10 bases between. The CDR3 reads CASSETRQGNQPQHF. In DNA, the CDR3 is TGTGCCAGCAGTGAAACCCGTCAGGGCAATCAGCCCCAGCATTTT.